The 17 T cell receptor beta chains below come from one sample, sequenced in a study of blood T cell repertoires in COVID-19. The protocol was immunoSEQ multiplex PCR, while the TCRdb copy is restricted to in-frame clones and leaves out a portion. In the table there are about 200,000 clones, 86% of which are singletons. The sample was peripheral blood. The receptors originated from a woman in her 70s with acute or convalescent COVID-19.

The chain carries TRBV9 and TRBJ2-1; 11 bases agree with TRBD2. Losses at the gene ends were 1 base for V and 8 bases for J; bases not matched to a gene: 5. The length of the CDR3 is 15 residues. Germline CDR1 is SGDLS and CDR2 is YYNGEE. This chain's CDR3 is CASSVSTSGVHEQFF. CDR3 DNA: TGTGCCAGCAGCGTATCGACTAGCGGGGTTCATGAGCAGTTCTTC. The whole variable domain, filled in from reference TRBV9 and TRBJ2-1, reads DSGVTQTPKHLITATGQRVTLRCSPRSGDLSVYWYQQSLDQGLQFLIQYYNGEERAKGNILERFSAQQFPDLHSELNLSSLELGDSALYFCASSVSTSGVHEQFFGPGTRLTVL.

The rearrangement joins TRBV6-5 to TRBJ1-1; D perhaps matches TRBD1 (5 bases). V was shortened by 4 bases and J by 11 bases, with 11 bases between the two germline ends. The CDR3 extends over 11 amino acids. CDR1 is MNHEY and CDR2 is SVGAGI in the germline V gene. The CDR3 loop is CASSSTYRAFF. CDR3 coding DNA: TGTGCCAGCAGTTCGACCTACAGGGCTTTCTTT.

The V and J genes are TRBV5-6 and TRBJ1-1; D is possibly TRBD1 (6 bases). V was trimmed by 4 bases and J by 0 bases, leaving 13 bases between them. The CDR3 has 15 amino acids. Per the germline V gene, CDR1 is SGHDT and CDR2 is YYEEEE. Here the CDR3 DNA reads TGTGCCAGCAGCAAGGCCGGGACAATGAACACTGAAGCTTTCTTT. It translates to CASSKAGTMNTEAFF.

This chain links TRBV18 with TRBJ1-5, with a possible D match to TRBD1 (6 bases). Germline V CDR1 and CDR2: KGHSH, LQKENI. CDR3 length equals 15 residues. V lost 4 bases, J lost 5 bases, and 15 bases lay in between. CDR3 in DNA: TGTGCCAGCTCACTGGGGGCAGGGCCCTATCAGCCCCAGCATTTT. This translates into CASSLGAGPYQPQHF.

V gene TRBV5-4 combines with J gene TRBJ2-5; the D gene is possibly TRBD2 (6 bases). Germline V gene lookup returns CDR1 SGHNT and CDR2 YYREEE (reference sequence). Trimming left V 4 bases short and J 1 base short, with 17 bases between. The CDR3 has 16 amino acids. CDR3 nucleotides: TGTGCCAGCAGCCATCCCCGGGACTTTCCCCAAGAGACCCAGTACTTC. Translated, it gives CASSHPRDFPQETQYF.

The genes are TRBV5-1 and TRBJ1-2; 8 nucleotides line up with TRBD1. This CDR3 region has 16 residues. CDR1 SGHRS and CDR2 YFSETQ come from the germline V gene. J lost 8 bases, V lost 7 bases, and 19 bases had no gene match. The CDR3: CASRGTGFMLSVGYTF. In DNA, the CDR3 is TGCGCCAGCCGTGGGACAGGATTTATGTTGTCGGTGGGCTACACCTTC.

There are a few counts of this clone. The chain recombines TRBV5-8 with TRBJ1-5; D unresolved. Germline V gene sequence: CDR1 SGHTS, CDR2 YDEGEE. Trimming stripped 4 bases from V and 3 bases from J, with 2 bases between. The CDR3 has 11 amino acids. CDR3 nucleotides: TGTGCCAGCAGCCTCAATCAGCCCCAGCATTTT. Translated, it gives CASSLNQPQHF.

The V and J genes are TRBV12-3 or TRBV12-4 and TRBJ1-2; 7 bases match TRBD1. J lost 1 base, V lost 8 bases, and 4 bases had no gene match. The CDR3 sequence is 13 residues long. The CDR3 region has the DNA TGTGCCAGCGGTACAGGGGATAACTATGGCTACACCTTC. This sequence encodes CASGTGDNYGYTF.

This chain joins TRBV6-6 and TRBJ1-1; 7 nucleotides agree with TRBD1. V dropped 7 bases and J dropped 0; count of bases not matched to a gene: 11. Looked up from germline, CDR1 is MNHNY and CDR2 is SVGAGI (reference sequence). CDR3 length: 16 residues. CDR3: CASNQPSTGLNTEAFF. The CDR3 DNA reads as TGTGCCAGCAATCAACCCTCGACAGGGTTGAACACTGAAGCTTTCTTT.

CDR3 bases: TGTGCCAGCAGCTTTCAATACAGGGGGTTGGACACCATATATTTT. Its translation: CASSFQYRGLDTIYF. The genes are TRBV11-2 and TRBJ1-3; 8 nucleotides align to TRBD1. J gave up 8 bases and V 3 bases, and 9 bases lay outside the gene matches. The CDR3 spans 15 residues. Germline CDR1 and CDR2: SGHAT and FQNNGV.

The chain employs TRBV11-3 and TRBJ2-1; possibly TRBD1 for D (6 bases). The V gene's germline CDR1 is SGHNT and CDR2 YENEEA. Trimming removed 5 bases from V and 7 bases from J, with 12 bases in between. The CDR3 has 13 amino acids. The CDR3 DNA sequence: TGTGCCAGCAGCCACAGGGAACTGAATGAGCAGTTCTTC. It codes for CASSHRELNEQFF.

The V call is TRBV7-2, the J call TRBJ1-3; the D is unclear. V was cut by 2 bases and J by 4 bases, with 6 bases left in between. Germline V CDR1 and CDR2: SGHTA, FQGNSA. The CDR3 is made up of 13 amino acids. CDR3 sequence reads: CASSLMLGNTIYF. The CDR3 DNA reads TGTGCCAGCAGCTTAATGCTAGGAAACACCATATATTTT.

This chain joins TRBV6-1 and TRBJ1-6; tentative D call: TRBD1 (6 bases). From germline, CDR1 is MNHNS and CDR2 SASEGT. The CDR3 is 19 amino acids. The ends were cut back, 0 bases at V and 4 bases at J, with 19 bases in the middle. The CDR3 protein is CASSEAVSTGRSYNSPLHF. CDR3 coding DNA: TGTGCCAGCAGTGAAGCTGTCTCTACAGGGCGATCTTATAATTCACCCCTCCACTTT.

This chain connects TRBV7-2 to TRBJ2-7; a weak D match, TRBD2 (6 bases). V lost 5 bases and J 6 bases, leaving 17 bases between the germline ends. The CDR3 contains 14 residues. Germline CDR1 is SGHTA and CDR2 is FQGNSA. The CDR3 DNA sequence: TGTGCCAGCAGCCGGAGGGCCGGGGTACCCGAGCAGTACTTC. Translation: CASSRRAGVPEQYF.

A single count supports this clone. The genes are TRBV4-2 and TRBJ2-3, with D perhaps TRBD2 (6 bases). V was cut by 0 bases and J by 2 bases, with 9 bases left in between. CDR1 is LGHNA, CDR2 YNFKEQ, per germline. The CDR3 sequence is 15 residues long. The CDR3 loop reads CASSQEGGNTDTQYF. DNA of the CDR3: TGTGCCAGCAGCCAAGAGGGCGGGAACACAGATACGCAGTATTTT.

J is TRBJ1-6 and V is TRBV19, with D possibly being TRBD1 (5 bases). V was trimmed by 3 bases and J by 8 bases, leaving 14 bases between them. CDR3 size: 15 residues. The V gene's germline CDR1 is LNHDA and CDR2 SQIVND (reference sequence). This chain's CDR3 is CASSINGWGDSPLHF. CDR3 coding DNA: TGTGCCAGTAGTATTAACGGGTGGGGGGATTCACCCCTCCACTTT. Looking up the rest from reference TRBV19 and TRBJ1-6 gives the full variable domain: DGGITQSPKYLFRKEGQNVTLSCEQNLNHDAMYWYRQDPGQGLRLIYYSQIVNDFQKGDIAEGYSVSREKKESFPLTVTSAQKNPTAFYLCASSINGWGDSPLHFGNGTRLTVT.

The chain links TRBV18 to TRBJ2-7, with 9 bases fitting TRBD1. The CDR3 has 14 residues. Germline CDR1 is KGHSH and CDR2 is LQKENI. J lost 3 bases, V lost 5 bases, and 5 bases had no gene match. CDR3 loop: CASSGTGNSYEQYF. The CDR3 coding sequence is TGTGCCAGCTCAGGGACAGGGAATAGCTACGAGCAGTACTTC.